These 16 T cell receptor beta chains originate from one sample sequenced in a study of cytomegalovirus exposure and HLA in healthy donors. It was with 60 Vbeta and 13 Jbeta primers that the PCR ran. The table came from immunoSEQ multiplex PCR; TCRdb's copy has only in-frame clones and leaves some out. The sample consists of around 200,000 clones, 82% of them appearing once. Sequencing input: PBMCs. Source of these receptors: a man aged 40-49 years in good health and CMV-seropositive.

V gene TRBV18 combines with J gene TRBJ1-1, with D tentatively TRBD1 (5 bases). The CDR3 is made up of 15 amino acids. Looked up from germline, CDR1 is KGHSH and CDR2 is LQKENI. With 0 bases removed from V and 6 bases from J, the gap between germline ends came to 14 bases. The CDR3 reads CASSPPDSYRPEAFF. As DNA, the CDR3 is TGTGCCAGCTCACCACCAGACAGTTATCGGCCTGAAGCTTTCTTT.

The rearrangement joins TRBV5-1 to TRBJ1-1; 8 bases fit TRBD1. This CDR3 is 16 amino acids long. The J segment lost 2 bases and the V segment lost 0 bases, leaving 6 bases of the junction unmatched. CDR1 and CDR2 (germline): SGHRS, YFSETQ. CDR3 region: CASSLEGQGANTEAFF. The DNA for the CDR3 is TGCGCCAGCAGCTTGGAGGGTCAGGGGGCTAACACTGAAGCTTTCTTT.

J is TRBJ2-7 and V is TRBV15; TRBD2 matches at 9 bases. This CDR3 spans 15 amino acids. In germline, CDR1 is LNHNV, CDR2 YYDKDF (reference sequence). The junction had 5 bases not matched to a gene; V was cut back by 1 base and J by 4 bases. The CDR3 nucleotides read TGTGCCACCAGCAGAGGTAGTAGCGGGAGTTACGAGCAGTACTTC. This sequence encodes CATSRGSSGSYEQYF.

The V gene is TRBV5-1, the J gene TRBJ2-1; TRBD1 agrees at 7 bases. V dropped 4 bases and J dropped 5; count of bases not matched to a gene: 6. The CDR3 consists of 14 residues. The V gene's germline CDR1 is SGHRS and CDR2 YFSETQ. The CDR3 DNA reads TGCGCCAGCAGCAGTGGGACAGCAAACAATGAGCAGTTCTTC. Its protein is CASSSGTANNEQFF. Complete variable domain (other parts from reference TRBV5-1 and TRBJ2-1): KAGVTQTPRYLIKTRGQQVTLSCSPISGHRSVSWYQQTPGQGLQFLFEYFSETQRNKGNFPGRFSGRQFSNSRSEMNVSTLELGDSALYLCASSSGTANNEQFFGPGTRLTVL.

Regarding this clone: A junction boundary mismatches the germline segment, possibly from a read error. The chain joins TRBV7-9 to TRBJ2-3; 11 bases fit TRBD2. Germline V lookup: CDR1 SEHNR, CDR2 FQNEAQ (reference sequence). This CDR3 spans 16 amino acids. The DNA for the CDR3 is TGTTCCAGCAGCCCTAGCGGGAGGACTAGCACAGATACGCAGTATTTT. Translated: CSSSPSGRTSTDTQYF.

The chain links TRBV7-3 to TRBJ2-2; maybe TRBD1 (5 bases). V lost 1 base, J lost 6 bases, and 6 bases lay in between. The V gene's germline CDR1 is SGHTA and CDR2 FQGTGA. This CDR3 comprises 13 residues. DNA for the CDR3: TGTGCCAGCAGCTTAAAGGGGTCCGGGGAGCTGTTTTTT. Amino acid sequence: CASSLKGSGELFF. The complete variable domain, with remaining parts taken from reference TRBV7-3 and TRBJ2-2, reads GAGVSQTPSNKVTEKGKYVELRCDPISGHTALYWYRQSLGQGPEFLIYFQGTGAADDSGLPNDRFFAVRPEGSVSTLKIQRTERGDSAVYLCASSLKGSGELFFGEGSRLTVL.

The V call is TRBV29-1, the J call TRBJ1-2; 8 bases map to TRBD1. The CDR3 runs to 15 residues. Per the germline V gene, CDR1 is SQVTM and CDR2 is ANQGSEA. Losses at the gene ends were 6 bases for V and 5 bases for J; bases not matched to a gene: 14. CDR3 sequence: CSVRLAGGRSYGYTF. CDR3 sequence (DNA): TGCAGCGTCCGACTGGCAGGGGGCCGTTCGTATGGCTACACCTTC.

This clone occurred a few times. This chain connects TRBV5-4 to TRBJ2-7; 9 positions agree with TRBD1. The CDR3 is made up of 14 amino acids. J gave up 2 bases and V 3 bases, and 3 bases lay outside the gene matches. Germline CDR1 is SGHNT and CDR2 is YYREEE (reference sequence). The CDR3 sequence: CASSSGTGTYEQYF. DNA of the CDR3: TGTGCCAGCAGCTCCGGGACAGGGACCTACGAGCAGTACTTC.

The V call is TRBV10-3, the J call TRBJ2-5; 8 nucleotides match TRBD2. The CDR3 consists of 14 residues. Trimming removed 4 bases from V and 1 base from J; junction bases left unmatched: 2. The germline V gene encodes CDR1 ENHRY and CDR2 SYGVKD. This CDR3 reads CAISGREGQETQYF. CDR3 DNA sequence: TGTGCCATCAGTGGACGGGAGGGCCAAGAGACCCAGTACTTC.

The chain is built from TRBV5-6 and TRBJ2-1; tentatively, D is TRBD2 (5 bases). The V gene's germline CDR1 is SGHDT and CDR2 YYEEEE. Trimming stripped 2 bases from V and 12 bases from J, with 12 bases between. The CDR3 extends over 12 amino acids. Written as DNA, the CDR3 is TGTGCCAGCAGCTTCCCTCGCGGAGGGCAGTTCTTC. The encoded protein is CASSFPRGGQFF.

The chain combines TRBV4-1 with TRBJ1-1, with D unresolved. CDR1 is MGHRA and CDR2 is YSYEKL in the germline V gene. This CDR3 comprises 14 residues. V lost 3 bases and J lost 3, with 11 bases in between. The DNA for the CDR3 is TGCGCCAGCAGCCAGAACAGCGGCTACACTGAAGCTTTCTTT. Encoded protein: CASSQNSGYTEAFF.

The gene calls are TRBV25-1 and TRBJ2-3; D is undetermined. The CDR3 has 17 residues. Germline assignment: CDR1 MGHDK and CDR2 SYGVNS. The germline V and J ends were trimmed by 7 bases and 2 bases, with 22 bases remaining between them. CDR3 protein: CASTQSSRIQYTDTQYF. For the CDR3, the DNA is TGTGCCAGCACCCAATCTTCCCGAATTCAGTACACAGATACGCAGTATTTT.

CDR3: CAWSVRDRYTF. The CDR3 nucleotides are TGTGCCTGGAGTGTACGGGATCGCTACACCTTC. The rearrangement uses TRBV30 and TRBJ1-2; D is uncertain. The CDR3 has 11 residues. Germline loops: CDR1 GTSNPN, CDR2 SVGIG (reference sequence). Trimming cost V 0 bases and J 9 bases, with 8 bases left between them.

The chain has TRBV7-3 and TRBJ2-1, with unresolved D. Trimming left V 5 bases short and J 8 bases short, with 13 bases between. There are 13 residues in the CDR3. Germline V gene lookup returns CDR1 SGHTA and CDR2 FQGTGA. This chain's CDR3 is CASSPLGVDEQFF. Here the CDR3 DNA reads TGTGCCAGCAGCCCTCTAGGTGTCGATGAGCAGTTCTTC.

J is TRBJ2-3 and V is TRBV14; TRBD2 aligns across 7 bases. Per germline, CDR1 SGHDN and CDR2 FVKESK. V was clipped by 4 bases and J by 3 bases; unmatched bases: 10. CDR3 length: 16 residues. The CDR3 nucleotides read TGTGCCAGCAGCCCCCTTGGGTACGGGAGGACAGATACGCAGTATTTT. It translates to CASSPLGYGRTDTQYF.

This sequence joins TRBV30 and TRBJ1-2; no definite D call. The V gene's germline CDR1 is GTSNPN and CDR2 SVGIG (reference sequence). Trimming removed 8 bases at V and 4 bases at J, with 23 bases between. There are 15 residues in the CDR3. CDR3 nucleotides: TGTGCCAAAAAGATTCCGGGATATCAAAGCTATGGCTACACCTTC. Protein product: CAKKIPGYQSYGYTF. Looking up the rest from reference TRBV30 and TRBJ1-2 gives the full variable domain: SQTIHQWPATLVQPVGSPLSLECTVEGTSNPNLYWYRQAAGRGLQLLFYSVGIGQISSEVPQNLSASRPQDRQFILSSKKLLLSDSGFYLCAKKIPGYQSYGYTFGSGTRLTVV.